The source of this T cell receptor (beta chain) is a study of T-cell reconstitution after alpha-beta-depleted transplantation in children. Regarding the study as a whole: Certain patients had high TCRbeta diversity at day 60, and it came from recipient T cells and thymic progenitors that survived. Expanded clones from the graft, numbering several hundred, reportedly supplied alpha-beta T cells about two months after transplant.

During its preparation, the TCRbeta library received unique molecular identifiers. TCRdb used MiXCR to reprocess the PCR reads, holding one entry per CDR3 protein. The sample lists approximately 490,000 distinct CDR3 sequences, 10% to 13% occurring once. This clonotype was found a few times. No antigen is known for it. Trimming shortened V by 4 bases and J by 3 bases, and 17 bases separated the two germline ends. Germline CDR1 and CDR2: SGHRS and YFSETQ. The CDR3 totals 16 residues. The chain is built from TRBV5-1 and TRBJ2-1, with D perhaps matching TRBD1 (5 bases). The specimen was PBMCs, collected before TCRalphabeta/CD19-depleted stem cell transplant. This TCR was sampled from a child aged 2 to 10 with inherited bone marrow failure, due to receive a stem cell transplant. The CDR3 DNA sequence: TGCGCCAGCAGCCCTACCGGACAAGGGAACTACAATGAGCAGTTCTTC. It encodes CASSPTGQGNYNEQFF.